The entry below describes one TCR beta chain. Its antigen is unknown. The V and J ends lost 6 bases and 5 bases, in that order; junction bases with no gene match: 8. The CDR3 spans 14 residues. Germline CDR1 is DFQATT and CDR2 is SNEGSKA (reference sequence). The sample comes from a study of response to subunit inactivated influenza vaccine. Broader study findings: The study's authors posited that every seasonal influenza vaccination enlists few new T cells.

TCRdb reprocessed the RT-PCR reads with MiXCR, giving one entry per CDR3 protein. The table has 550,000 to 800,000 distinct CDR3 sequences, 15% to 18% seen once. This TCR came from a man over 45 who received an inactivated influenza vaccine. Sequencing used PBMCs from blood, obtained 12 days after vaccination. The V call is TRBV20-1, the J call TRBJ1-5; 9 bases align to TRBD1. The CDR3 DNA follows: TGCAGTGCCGCCCGACAGGGGGACTATCAGCCCCAGCATTTT. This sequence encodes CSAARQGDYQPQHF.